Given below is one TCR beta chain in context. Its target antigen remains unknown. No clone much larger than this one lies a single base away; base qualities are absent. This entry belongs to a study of response to subunit inactivated influenza vaccine (dated by TCRdb to about 2018). Concerning the study at large: Deep quantitative profiling of the T cell receptor repertoire was used in the study to follow responses to a trivalent subunit inactivated influenza vaccine. Broader findings and caveats from the paper: According to the authors, only a limited number of new T cells may be recruited by each seasonal influenza vaccination.

The germline ends are 12 bases apart after V is trimmed by 2 bases and J by 7 bases. The germline V gene gives CDR1 as SGHTA and CDR2 as FQGTGA. Spanning cysteine to phenylalanine, the CDR3 consists of 14 amino acids. The CDR3 DNA has 42 bases and is translated from base 1. The library was built by means of RT-PCR. Instrument used: Illumina HiSeq 2500. TCRdb applied fastp at Q25 and MiXCR to the public reads, then kept only in-frame beta chains. Each CDR3 protein appears once, grouped with its most common genes and DNA. The sample profile shows fewer than 800,000 distinct CDR3 sequences; around a sixth of them were found once. 11% of the sample rests with the top ten.

The receptor comes from a man aged 50-60 years who received an inactivated influenza vaccine. Donor details come from another sample of the same person, matched by shared clones. The rearrangement combines TRBV7-3 with TRBJ2-1, with the D segment possibly TRBD1 or TRBD2, each aligning over 6 bases. The sample here was PBMCs from blood, taken 12 days after vaccination. The CDR3: CASSLVGGQNEQFF. The sequenced DNA: TGTGCCAGCAGCTTAGTGGGGGGCCAGAATGAGCAGTTCTTC. Full variable domain (CDR3 extended with the reference TRBV7-3 and TRBJ2-1 proteins): GAGVSQTPSNKVTEKGKYVELRCDPISGHTALYWYRQSLGQGPEFLIYFQGTGAADDSGLPNDRFFAVRPEGSVSTLKIQRTERGDSAVYLCASSLVGGQNEQFFGPGTRLTVL.